A selection of T cell receptor beta chains follows, all from one sample in a study of blood T cell repertoires in COVID-19. Clones were sequenced by immunoSEQ multiplex PCR, and TCRdb holds only the in-frame ones, with some missing. The table lists 37,000 or so clones, around nine tenths of them singletons. Sequencing used peripheral blood. The receptors derive from a man aged 60 to 75 with active COVID-19. Both conserved end residues are part of each CDR3. D genes are given only for firm matches. The listing skips clone size in some rows; elsewhere it reads once, few, many or a size class.

TRBD1	TRBV7-9	TRBJ1-4	once	TGTGCCAGCACCTGGTTGGACAGGGGCCCCATGGAGACTAATGAAAAACTGTTTTTT	CASTWLDRGPMETNEKLFF
TRBD2	TRBV10-2	TRBJ2-3	-	TGCGCCAGCAATGAGTCTTATAGAGGACTAGCGGGATCATACTCAGATACGCAGTATTTT	CASNESYRGLAGSYSDTQYF
-	TRBV28	TRBJ1-6	-	TGTGCCAGCAGTTCTCCCGGGCGGGTTAATTCACCCCTCCACTTT	CASSSPGRVNSPLHF
TRBD1	TRBV19	TRBJ2-7	-	TGTGCCAGTAGGGAGACAGGGGGGCAGTACTTC	CASRETGGQYF
-	TRBV6-5	TRBJ2-6	-	TGTGCCAGCCTCAGGGTCTCCTCTGGGGCCAACGTCCTGACTTTC	CASLRVSSGANVLTF
-	TRBV5-5	TRBJ2-2	-	TGTGCCAGCAGCTTGGGGCGGACGGGAACTGGGGAGCTGTTTTTT	CASSLGRTGTGELFF
-	TRBV29-1	TRBJ2-1	-	TGCAGCGTTGAAGGTGGGGGGGCGCGGTATGAGCAGTTCTTC	CSVEGGGARYEQFF
-	TRBV7-2	TRBJ2-7	-	TGTGCCAGCAGCCCCGGGCTGGGACTCGAACGTTCCTACGAGCAGTACTTC	CASSPGLGLERSYEQYF
-	TRBV12-3/TRBV12-4	TRBJ1-1	once	TGTGCCAGCAGTTTACACTTAAACACTGAAGCTTTCTTT	CASSLHLNTEAFF
-	TRBV7-9	TRBJ2-2	once	TGTGCCAGCAGCGAATCCAGGGGAGCGAACACCGGGGAGCTGTTTTTT	CASSESRGANTGELFF
TRBD1	TRBV18	TRBJ1-5	few	TGTGCCAGCTCACAGACAGGGGATGGACAGCCCCAGCATTTT	CASSQTGDGQPQHF
TRBD2	TRBV18	TRBJ2-2	-	TGTGCCAGCTCACCTTCCAGTCTAGCGGAATTCATCGGGGAGCTGTTTTTT	CASSPSSLAEFIGELFF
TRBD2	TRBV7-7	TRBJ2-1	once	TGTGCCAGCAGTTCCGGACTAGCGGCCTACAATGAGCAGTTCTTC	CASSSGLAAYNEQFF
-	TRBV18	TRBJ2-5	-	TGTGCCAGCTCACCAAACTTCCAAGAGACCCAGTACTTC	CASSPNFQETQYF
-	TRBV10-3	TRBJ2-1	-	TGTGCCACCAAGGTGGAACTAGCCGGGGATGAGCAGTTCTTC	CATKVELAGDEQFF
TRBD1	TRBV9	TRBJ2-1	-	TGTGCCAGCAGCAGGACAGGGGGCCTCTACAATGAGCAGTTCTTC	CASSRTGGLYNEQFF
-	TRBV2	TRBJ2-5	-	TGTGCCAGCACCAGCGGTAGTACCGAGACCCAGTACTTC	CASTSGSTETQYF
-	TRBV6-6	TRBJ1-5	once	TGTGCCAGCAGCCCAGATCGACAGCCCCAGCATTTT	CASSPDRQPQHF
TRBD2	TRBV27	TRBJ2-2	-	TGTGCCAGCAGTTTCCCGGCCCCCCGGATGGGCGGGAGGGCAAACACCGGGGAGCTGTTTTTT	CASSFPAPRMGGRANTGELFF
-	TRBV4-3	TRBJ2-7	-	TGCGCCAGCAGCCAAGTTTGGGGGGTCTCCTACGAGCAGTACTTC	CASSQVWGVSYEQYF